Reported below is one T cell receptor beta chain. Its antigen is still unknown. The source of the sample is a study of shared clonotypes between healthy human individuals. Background on the study: Donor composition was a couple of women and a few men, aged 18 to 49. The study, taken as a whole, reports: The expectation was that sequencing depth would affect clonotype sharing among donors.

Bulk PBMC genomic DNA spanned ten immunoSEQ deep plates. The protocol was immunoSEQ multiplex PCR, while the TCRdb copy is restricted to in-frame clones and leaves out a portion. The sample has some 490,000 clones; 81% are singletons. The CDR3 has 15 residues. Germline CDR1 reads LNHDA; CDR2 reads SQIVND (reference sequence). The junction had 3 bases not matched to a gene; V was cut back by 4 bases and J by 4 bases. This TCR came from a woman aged 40 to 50 in good health. Some clones in this sample may be carry-over from other donors' samples. The chain joins TRBV19 to TRBJ2-3; 12 bases fit TRBD1. The specimen was PBMCs. The CDR3 sequence: CASSTGTGGADTQYF. In nucleotides, the CDR3 is TGTGCCAGTAGTACCGGGACAGGGGGCGCAGATACGCAGTATTTT.